The 20 T cell receptor beta chains listed next were all sequenced from one sample in a study of T-cell reconstitution after alpha-beta-depleted transplantation in children. The TCRbeta library was prepared with unique molecular identifiers. TCRdb re-analysed the PCR reads in MiXCR, keeping a single row per CDR3 protein. The sample shows approximately 800,000 distinct CDR3 sequences, roughly 15% of them seen only once. The sequenced sample was PBMCs, mostly from graft donor cells, obtained 360 days after TCRalphabeta/CD19-depleted stem cell transplant. All receptors come from a male patient between 5 and 17 years old who had a stem cell transplant for acute lymphoblastic leukemia, so the T cells may come from the graft donor.

The chain is built from TRBV20-1 and TRBJ2-3; 11 bases are shared with TRBD2. CDR3 length: 15 residues. Germline V lookup: CDR1 DFQATT, CDR2 SNEGSKA (reference sequence). V lost 5 bases and J lost 0; bases outside the gene matches: 4. The CDR3 DNA follows: TGCAGTGCTGGGGGACTAGCGGCTAGCACAGATACGCAGTATTTT. Translation gives CSAGGLAASTDTQYF.

This clonotype was picked up a small number of times. The chain links TRBV6-1 to TRBJ2-2; 9 bases agree with TRBD2. Germline assignment: CDR1 MNHNS and CDR2 SASEGT. Trimming removed 6 bases from V and 0 bases from J; junction bases left unmatched: 8. The length of the CDR3 is 17 residues. CDR3 DNA: TGTGCCAGCAGCCCCCGACTAGCGGCCGCGAACACCGGGGAGCTGTTTTTT. Translated, it gives CASSPRLAAANTGELFF.

This clonotype was seen more than once but under ten times. The V gene is TRBV7-8, the J gene TRBJ2-5, with TRBD2 matching over 15 bases. This CDR3 has 19 amino acids. The V and J ends lost 0 bases and 5 bases, in that order; junction bases with no gene match: 10. Per the germline V gene, CDR1 is SGHVS and CDR2 is FQNEAQ. The CDR3 protein is CASSLARRTSGRAMETQYF. In DNA, the CDR3 is TGTGCCAGCAGCTTAGCCCGCCGGACTAGCGGGAGGGCCATGGAGACCCAGTACTTC.

Regarding this clonotype: This clone may be a read error of a much larger clone one base away. The rearrangement links TRBV27 to TRBJ2-1, with TRBD2 matching over 7 bases. Germline CDR1 reads MNHEY; CDR2 reads SMNVEV (reference sequence). V lost 7 bases to trimming and J lost 7 bases; unmatched junction nucleotides: 13. The CDR3 is 15 residues long. CDR3 nucleotide sequence: TGTGCCAGCACTGCACTAGTGGGAGGGCGGAATGAGCAGTTCTTC. This codes for CASTALVGGRNEQFF.

The J gene is TRBJ2-4, the V gene TRBV27, with 7 positions matching TRBD1. Trimming removed 5 bases from V and 6 bases from J; junction bases left unmatched: 7. CDR3 length: 14 amino acids. Germline values: CDR1 MNHEY, CDR2 SMNVEV (reference sequence). The CDR3, as DNA: TGTGCCAGCAGTCCAGGGGGTGGGGTAAACATTCAGTACTTC. Residues: CASSPGGGVNIQYF.

The chain links TRBV24-1 to TRBJ2-3; tentatively, D is TRBD1 or TRBD2 (5 bases each). V was cut by 6 bases and J by 12 bases, with 15 bases left in between. CDR1 and CDR2 from the germline V gene are KGHDR and SFDVKD. The CDR3 extends over 12 amino acids. The CDR3 DNA is TGTGCCACCAGTTTCGACGGGGCCCCCCAGTATTTT. It yields the protein CATSFDGAPQYF.

This clonotype was seen only a few times. The chain joins TRBV5-6 to TRBJ2-4; the match to TRBD1 covers 9 bases. V lost 6 bases and J lost 6; bases outside the gene matches: 10. CDR1 is SGHDT, CDR2 YYEEEE, per germline. The CDR3 contains 15 residues. The CDR3: CASTSGTGLGNIQYF. The CDR3 coding sequence is TGTGCCAGCACCTCCGGGACAGGGCTGGGAAACATTCAGTACTTC.

This clonotype was picked up a small number of times. The chain joins TRBV24-1 to TRBJ2-5; tentative D call: TRBD1 (5 bases). From germline, CDR1 is KGHDR and CDR2 SFDVKD. Between the trimmed V and J ends, which lost 4 bases and 5 bases, there was a span of 10 bases. CDR3 size: 13 residues. CDR3: CATSDSGLETQYF. CDR3 sequence (DNA): TGTGCCACCAGTGACTCAGGGCTTGAGACCCAGTACTTC.

This clonotype was seen a handful of times. The V call is TRBV29-1, the J call TRBJ2-7, with D possibly being TRBD1 (6 bases). The length of the CDR3 is 12 residues. V dropped 8 bases and J dropped 0 bases, with 11 bases sitting between them. Germline V gene lookup returns CDR1 SQVTM and CDR2 ANQGSEA. CDR3 sequence: CSPRTASYEQYF. In DNA form, the CDR3 reads TGCAGCCCTCGGACAGCCTCCTACGAGCAGTACTTC.

This chain joins TRBV18 and TRBJ1-5; D uncertain. V shed 6 bases and J shed 0 bases, with 12 bases lying between them. The CDR3 covers 15 residues. The V gene's germline CDR1 is KGHSH and CDR2 LQKENI. The CDR3 DNA is TGTGCCAGCTCCCCCGCGGGGTTTAGCAATCAGCCCCAGCATTTT. Translated: CASSPAGFSNQPQHF. The whole variable domain, remainder taken from reference TRBV18 and TRBJ1-5, is NAGVMQNPRHLVRRRGQEARLRCSPMKGHSHVYWYRQLPEEGLKFMVYLQKENIIDESGMPKERFSAEFPKEGPSILRIQQVVRGDSAAYFCASSPAGFSNQPQHFGDGTRLSIL.

The rearrangement links TRBV5-1 to TRBJ2-1, with D perhaps TRBD2 (6 bases). Germline values: CDR1 SGHRS, CDR2 YFSETQ. V was pared by 4 bases and J by 8 bases, with 22 bases between. CDR3 length: 16 residues. The CDR3 DNA sequence: TGCGCCAGCAGCGGCTCCGGACTACTGGCCAGGGATGAGCAGTTCTTC. As protein: CASSGSGLLARDEQFF. Full variable domain (missing parts from reference TRBV5-1 and TRBJ2-1): KAGVTQTPRYLIKTRGQQVTLSCSPISGHRSVSWYQQTPGQGLQFLFEYFSETQRNKGNFPGRFSGRQFSNSRSEMNVSTLELGDSALYLCASSGSGLLARDEQFFGPGTRLTVL.

J is TRBJ2-7 and V is TRBV6-1; TRBD2 matches 7 bases. Germline V gene sequence: CDR1 MNHNS, CDR2 SASEGT. V trimming: 6 bases; J trimming: 3 bases; junction bases outside the gene matches: 11. The CDR3 contains 15 residues. The CDR3 loop is CASSSVGSGHYEQYF. DNA for the CDR3: TGTGCCAGCAGCTCCGTGGGTAGCGGGCACTACGAGCAGTACTTC.

The chain carries TRBV7-8 and TRBJ2-1, with TRBD2 identical over 9 bases. The CDR3 runs to 17 residues. Germline CDR1 is SGHVS and CDR2 is FQNEAQ. J gave up 8 bases and V 2 bases, and 13 bases lay outside the gene matches. CDR3 sequence (DNA): TGTGCCAGCAGCTTACCCCGGCGGGAGGGCCGATCCCATGAGCAGTTCTTC. Translation gives CASSLPRREGRSHEQFF.

The rearrangement joins TRBV20-1 to TRBJ2-5; 10 bases align to TRBD1. This CDR3 has 15 residues. Germline lookup yields CDR1 DFQATT and CDR2 SNEGSKA (reference sequence). V gave up 6 bases and J gave up 1 base; unmatched junction bases: 8. The CDR3 nucleotides read TGCAGTGCGTCTGGACAGGGGGTAATCCAAGAGACCCAGTACTTC. Translated, it gives CSASGQGVIQETQYF.

The chain couples TRBV5-1 to TRBJ2-7; D not resolved. This CDR3 spans 13 amino acids. CDR1 is SGHRS, CDR2 YFSETQ, per germline. V was clipped by 4 bases and J by 5 bases, with 13 bases between them. This CDR3 reads CASSTRPPHEQYF. DNA of the CDR3: TGCGCCAGCAGCACCCGACCGCCGCACGAGCAGTACTTC.

This clonotype was counted a few times. The J gene is TRBJ2-3, the V gene TRBV5-1; D gene unclear. This CDR3 is built from 15 residues. V lost 5 bases and J 3 bases, leaving 16 bases between the germline ends. Germline CDR1 reads SGHRS; CDR2 reads YFSETQ. CDR3 protein: CASSPPAAWTDTQYF. In DNA, the CDR3 is TGCGCCAGCAGTCCACCGGCTGCATGGACAGATACGCAGTATTTT.

Comment on this clonotype: The junction does not match germline at one end; this may be a read error. This chain joins TRBV5-1 and TRBJ2-7, with 7 nucleotides matching TRBD1. The CDR3 has 15 residues. The germline CDR1 and CDR2 sequences are SGHRS and YFSETQ. CDR3 protein: CASRLDRPSSYEQYF. In nucleotides, the CDR3 is TGCGCCAGCAGGTTGGACAGGCCAAGCTCCTACGAGCAGTACTTC.

The J gene is TRBJ1-5, the V gene TRBV30; D is undetermined. Trimming stripped 3 bases from V and 2 bases from J, with 11 bases between. There are 14 residues in the CDR3. Germline CDR1 reads GTSNPN; CDR2 reads SVGIG (reference sequence). CDR3 nucleotides: TGTGCCTGGAGCCTGGAGATCGGCAATCAGCCCCAGCATTTT. It yields the protein CAWSLEIGNQPQHF.

This clonotype was detected a few times. This chain uses TRBV13 with TRBJ2-7; D unclear. With 4 bases removed from V and 3 bases from J, the gap between germline ends came to 13 bases. The CDR3 contains 14 residues. The germline V gene has CDR1 PRHDT and CDR2 FYEKMQ (reference sequence). The CDR3 sequence is CASSSRTAHYEQYF. The CDR3 DNA follows: TGTGCCAGCAGCTCCAGGACCGCACACTACGAGCAGTACTTC.

This chain uses TRBV15 with TRBJ2-7; D is possibly TRBD1 (6 bases). Trimming left V 0 bases short and J 0 bases short, with 9 bases between. The germline V gene has CDR1 LNHNV and CDR2 YYDKDF (reference sequence). This CDR3 is built from 15 residues. CDR3 nucleotide sequence: TGTGCCACCAGCAGAGAAGGGGGTAGCTCCTACGAGCAGTACTTC. This translates into CATSREGGSSYEQYF.